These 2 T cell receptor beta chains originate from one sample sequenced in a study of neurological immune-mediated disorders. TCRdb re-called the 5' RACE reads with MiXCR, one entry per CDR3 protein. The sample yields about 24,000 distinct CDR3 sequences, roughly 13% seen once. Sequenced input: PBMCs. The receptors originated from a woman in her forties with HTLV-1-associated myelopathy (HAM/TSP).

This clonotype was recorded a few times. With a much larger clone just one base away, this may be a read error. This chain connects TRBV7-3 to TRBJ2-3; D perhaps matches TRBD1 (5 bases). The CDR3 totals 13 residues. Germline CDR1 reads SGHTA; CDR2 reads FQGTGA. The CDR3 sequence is CVSSSLRDNTQYF. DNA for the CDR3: TGTGTCAGCAGCTCCCTCAGGGATAATACGCAGTATTTT.

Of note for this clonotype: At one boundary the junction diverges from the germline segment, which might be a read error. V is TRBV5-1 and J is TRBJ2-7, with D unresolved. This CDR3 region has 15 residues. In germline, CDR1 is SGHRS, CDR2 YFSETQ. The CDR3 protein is CAGSLHYRVPYEQYF. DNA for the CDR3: TGCGCCGGCAGCTTGCACTACCGTGTGCCATACGAGCAGTACTTC.